The clone carrying this T cell receptor beta chain has a single count. The data are from a study of shared clonotypes between healthy human individuals. Overall study: CD8 memory received one plate per donor, CD8 naive two, CD4 memory three and CD4 naive three.

Clones were sequenced by immunoSEQ multiplex PCR, and TCRdb holds only the in-frame ones, with some missing. The repertoire includes 1.5 million to 1.9 million clones, nearly 99% of them detected once, and around 0.47% sits in the top ten. The ends were cut back, 5 bases at V and 4 bases at J, with 13 bases in the middle. The CDR3 extends over 14 amino acids. CDR1 and CDR2 (germline): LNHDA, SQIVND (reference sequence). This clonotype was sampled from a man aged 30-40 years in good health. The sample was naive CD4+ T cells sorted from blood. Indicated subset: CD45RA+ positively selected. The chain combines TRBV19 with TRBJ2-3; D remains unclear. The CDR3 here is CASSENLGADTQYF. The CDR3, as DNA: TGTGCCAGTAGTGAAAACCTTGGGGCAGATACGCAGTATTTT.